This is a list of T cell receptor beta chains from one sample in a study of shared clonotypes between healthy human individuals. Sequencing was performed with immunoSEQ multiplex PCR; in TCRdb, only in-frame clones are kept and a portion is missing. The table shows roughly 1,500,000 clones, with about 98.5% occurring only once. Sequencing was done on a sample of naive CD4+ T cells sorted from blood. The receptors originated from a man aged 25 to 45 in good health. The CDR3 runs from the conserved cysteine through the conserved F or W.

J gene: TRBJ2-7; V gene: TRBV5-5; CDR3 protein: CASSEGPYIYEQYF
J gene: TRBJ2-3; V gene: TRBV11-2; CDR3 protein: CASSAQTSSDTQYF
J gene: TRBJ2-7; V gene: TRBV10-3; CDR3 protein: CAISAEILQGYEQYF
J gene: TRBJ1-4; V gene: TRBV5-4; CDR3 protein: CASSLGTTEKLFF
J gene: TRBJ2-1; V gene: TRBV14; CDR3 protein: CASSQEDRTKQFF
J gene: TRBJ2-7; V gene: TRBV5-1; CDR3 protein: CASSLVAGEAEQYF
J gene: TRBJ2-3; V gene: TRBV11-3; CDR3 protein: CASSPPTRPDTQYF
J gene: TRBJ2-7; V gene: TRBV10-3; CDR3 protein: CAIRPSQGVVYEQYF
J gene: TRBJ1-2; V gene: TRBV2; CDR3 protein: CASSGPSGANYGYTF
J gene: TRBJ2-7; V gene: TRBV5-1; CDR3 protein: CASSLAAGNYEQYF
J gene: TRBJ2-6; V gene: TRBV18; CDR3 protein: CASSLGQGLSGANVLTF
J gene: TRBJ2-7; V gene: TRBV2; CDR3 protein: CASSVGGQGVKGSYEQYF
J gene: TRBJ2-7; V gene: TRBV9; CDR3 protein: CASSVTTGEQYF
J gene: TRBJ2-7; V gene: TRBV6-6; CDR3 protein: CASSYEAGGSYEQYF
J gene: TRBJ2-7; V gene: TRBV28; CDR3 protein: CASSPRLGGPYEQYF
J gene: TRBJ1-5; V gene: TRBV9; CDR3 protein: CASSVCRRPYQPQHF
J gene: TRBJ2-3; V gene: TRBV10-3; CDR3 protein: CAISELASFTDTQYF